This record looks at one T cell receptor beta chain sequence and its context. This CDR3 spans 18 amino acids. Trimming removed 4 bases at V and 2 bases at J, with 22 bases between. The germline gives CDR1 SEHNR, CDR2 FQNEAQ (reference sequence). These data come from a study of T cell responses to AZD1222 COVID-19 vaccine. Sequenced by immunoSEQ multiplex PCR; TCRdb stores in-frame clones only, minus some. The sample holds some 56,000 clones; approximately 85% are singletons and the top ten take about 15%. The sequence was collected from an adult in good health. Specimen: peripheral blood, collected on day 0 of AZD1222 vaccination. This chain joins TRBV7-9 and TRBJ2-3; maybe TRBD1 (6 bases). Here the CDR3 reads CASSYPSGTTRHTDTQYF. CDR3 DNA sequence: TGTGCCAGCAGCTACCCTTCCGGGACAACGAGGCACACAGATACGCAGTATTTT. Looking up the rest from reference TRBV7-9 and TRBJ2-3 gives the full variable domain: DTGVSQNPRHKITKRGQNVTFRCDPISEHNRLYWYRQTLGQGPEFLTYFQNEAQLEKSRLLSDRFSAERPKGSFSTLEIQRTEQGDSAMYLCASSYPSGTTRHTDTQYFGPGTRLTVL.